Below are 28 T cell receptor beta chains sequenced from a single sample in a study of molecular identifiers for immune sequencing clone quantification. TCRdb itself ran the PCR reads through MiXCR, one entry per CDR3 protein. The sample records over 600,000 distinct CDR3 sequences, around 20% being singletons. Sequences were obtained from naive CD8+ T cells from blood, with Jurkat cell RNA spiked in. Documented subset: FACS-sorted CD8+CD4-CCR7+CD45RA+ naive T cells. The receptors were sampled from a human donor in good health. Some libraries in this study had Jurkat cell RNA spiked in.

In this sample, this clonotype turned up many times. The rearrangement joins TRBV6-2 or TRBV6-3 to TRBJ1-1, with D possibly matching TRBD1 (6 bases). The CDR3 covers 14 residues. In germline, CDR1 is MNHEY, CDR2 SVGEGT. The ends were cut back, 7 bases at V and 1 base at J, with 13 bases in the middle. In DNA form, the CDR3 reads TGTGCCAGCAAACAAAGGGGGACGAACACTGAAGCTTTCTTT. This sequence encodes CASKQRGTNTEAFF.

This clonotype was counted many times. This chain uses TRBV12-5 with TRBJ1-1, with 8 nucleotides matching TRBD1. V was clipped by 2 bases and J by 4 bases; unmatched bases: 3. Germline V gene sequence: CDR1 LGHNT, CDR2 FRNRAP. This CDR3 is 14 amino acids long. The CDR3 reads CASGLNTGGTEAFF. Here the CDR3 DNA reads TGTGCTAGTGGTTTGAATACAGGGGGCACTGAAGCTTTCTTT. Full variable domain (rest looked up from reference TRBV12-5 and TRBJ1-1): DARVTQTPRHKVTEMGQEVTMRCQPILGHNTVFWYRQTMMQGLELLAYFRNRAPLDDSGMPKDRFSAEMPDATLATLKIQPSEPRDSAVYFCASGLNTGGTEAFFGQGTRLTVV.

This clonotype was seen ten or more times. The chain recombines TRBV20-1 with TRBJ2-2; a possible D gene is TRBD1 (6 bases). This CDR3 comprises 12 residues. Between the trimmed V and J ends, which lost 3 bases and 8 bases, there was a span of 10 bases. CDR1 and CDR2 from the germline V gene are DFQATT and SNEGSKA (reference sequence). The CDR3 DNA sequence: TGCAGTGCTAGCAGGGGCGCGGGGGAGCTGTTTTTT. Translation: CSASRGAGELFF.

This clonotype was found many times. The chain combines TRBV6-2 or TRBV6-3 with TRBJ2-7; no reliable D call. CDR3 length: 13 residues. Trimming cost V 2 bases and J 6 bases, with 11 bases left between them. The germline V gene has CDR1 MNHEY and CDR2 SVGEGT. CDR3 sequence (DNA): TGTGCCAGCAGTTACGTAGATCGACCCGAGCAGTACTTC. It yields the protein CASSYVDRPEQYF.

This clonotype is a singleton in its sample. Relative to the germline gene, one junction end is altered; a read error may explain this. This CDR3 is CTSSETSGSHNEQFF. CDR3 coding DNA: TGTACCAGCAGTGAAACTAGCGGGAGCCACAATGAGCAGTTCTTC. This chain connects TRBV2 to TRBJ2-1; TRBD2 agrees at 11 bases. This CDR3 has 15 residues. Germline V gene data show CDR1 as SNHLY and CDR2 as FYNNEI.

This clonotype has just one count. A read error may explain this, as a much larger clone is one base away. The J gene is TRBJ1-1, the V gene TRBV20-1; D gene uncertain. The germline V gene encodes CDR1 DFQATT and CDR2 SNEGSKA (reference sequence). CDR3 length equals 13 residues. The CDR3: CSAGPGRATGAFF. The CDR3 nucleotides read TGCAGTGCTGGCCCAGGACGGGCTACTGGAGCTTTCTTT.

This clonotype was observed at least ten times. The CDR3: CASSPRDTQREQYF. The CDR3 nucleotides read TGTGCCAGCAGCCCCCGGGACACGCAAAGGGAGCAGTACTTC. This chain connects TRBV4-2 to TRBJ2-7; a possible D gene is TRBD1 (6 bases). Trimming removed 4 bases at V and 7 bases at J, with 17 bases between. The CDR3 has 14 residues. Germline V gene sequence: CDR1 LGHNA, CDR2 YNFKEQ.

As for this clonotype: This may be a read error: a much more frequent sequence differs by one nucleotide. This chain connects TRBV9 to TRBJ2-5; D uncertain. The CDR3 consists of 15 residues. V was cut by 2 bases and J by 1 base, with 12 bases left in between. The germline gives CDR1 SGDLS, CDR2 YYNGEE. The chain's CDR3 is CASSVPSSLQETQYF. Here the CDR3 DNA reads TGTGCCAGCAGCGTCCCATCCAGCCTCCAAGAGACCCAGTACTTC.

The CDR3 is CASSLDGRGNEKLFF. The CDR3 bases are TGTGCCAGCAGCTTGGACGGGCGGGGTAATGAAAAACTGTTTTTT. V usage is TRBV5-8 and J usage is TRBJ1-4; D ambiguous. The V gene's germline CDR1 is SGHTS and CDR2 YDEGEE. The CDR3 totals 15 residues. Trimming shortened V by 0 bases and J by 4 bases, and 10 bases separated the two germline ends.

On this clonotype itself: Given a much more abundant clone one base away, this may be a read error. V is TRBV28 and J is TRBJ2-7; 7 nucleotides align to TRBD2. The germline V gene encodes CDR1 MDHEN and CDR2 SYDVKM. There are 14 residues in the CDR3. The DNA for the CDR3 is TGTGCCAGCAGGCCACCGGGACTATCCTACGAGCTGTACTTC. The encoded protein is CASRPPGLSYELYF.

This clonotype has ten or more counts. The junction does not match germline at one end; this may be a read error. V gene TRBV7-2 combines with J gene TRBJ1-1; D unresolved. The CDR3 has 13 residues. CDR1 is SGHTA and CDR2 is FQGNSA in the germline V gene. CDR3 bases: TGTGCCAGCAGCTTAGGCGGCCGAGCTGAGGCTTTCTTT. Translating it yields CASSLGGRAEAFF.

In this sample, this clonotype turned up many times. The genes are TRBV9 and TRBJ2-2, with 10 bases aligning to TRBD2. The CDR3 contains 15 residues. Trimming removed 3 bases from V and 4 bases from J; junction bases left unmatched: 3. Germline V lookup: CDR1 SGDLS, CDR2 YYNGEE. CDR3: CASSGTSGPTGELFF. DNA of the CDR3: TGTGCCAGCAGCGGGACTAGCGGACCCACCGGGGAGCTGTTTTTT.

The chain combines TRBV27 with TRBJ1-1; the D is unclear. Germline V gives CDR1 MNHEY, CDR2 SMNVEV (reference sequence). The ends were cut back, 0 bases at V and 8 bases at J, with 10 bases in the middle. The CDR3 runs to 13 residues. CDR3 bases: TGTGCCAGCAGTTTATCGGCAGGAATCGAAGCTTTCTTT. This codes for CASSLSAGIEAFF.

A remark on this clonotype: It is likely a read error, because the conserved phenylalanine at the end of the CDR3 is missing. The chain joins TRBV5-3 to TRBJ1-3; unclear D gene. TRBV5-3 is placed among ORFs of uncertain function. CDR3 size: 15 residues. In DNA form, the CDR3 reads TGTGCCAGCAGCTTGGTTCTGGGAACTGGAAACACCATATATTCT. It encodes CASSLVLGTGNTIYS.

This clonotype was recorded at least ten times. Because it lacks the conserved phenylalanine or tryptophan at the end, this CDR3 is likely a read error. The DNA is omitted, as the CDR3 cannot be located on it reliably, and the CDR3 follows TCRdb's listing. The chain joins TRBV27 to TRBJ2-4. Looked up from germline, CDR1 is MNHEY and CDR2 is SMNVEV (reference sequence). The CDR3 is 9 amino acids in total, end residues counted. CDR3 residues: CASSFRGSI.

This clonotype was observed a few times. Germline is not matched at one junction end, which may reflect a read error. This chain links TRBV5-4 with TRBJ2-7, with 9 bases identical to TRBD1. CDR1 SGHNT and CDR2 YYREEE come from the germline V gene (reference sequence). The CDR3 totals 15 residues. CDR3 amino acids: CAGSSPGQGDYEQYF. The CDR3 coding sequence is TGTGCCGGCAGTTCCCCGGGACAGGGAGACTACGAGCAGTACTTC.

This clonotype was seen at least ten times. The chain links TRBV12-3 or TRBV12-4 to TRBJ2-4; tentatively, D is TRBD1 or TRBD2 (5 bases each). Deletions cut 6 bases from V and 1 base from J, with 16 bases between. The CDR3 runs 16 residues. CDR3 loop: CASRDRDLGAKNIQYF. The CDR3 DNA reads TGTGCCAGCAGGGACCGGGACCTCGGGGCCAAAAACATTCAGTACTTC.

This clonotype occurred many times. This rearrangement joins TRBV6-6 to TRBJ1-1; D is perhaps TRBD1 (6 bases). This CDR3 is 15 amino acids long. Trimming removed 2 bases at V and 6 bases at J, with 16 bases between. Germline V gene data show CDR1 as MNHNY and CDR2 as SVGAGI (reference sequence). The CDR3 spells CASSYLARGGPEAFF. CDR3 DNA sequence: TGTGCCAGCAGTTACCTTGCGAGGGGGGGCCCTGAAGCTTTCTTT.

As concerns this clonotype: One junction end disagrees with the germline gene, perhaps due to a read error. This CDR3 reads CASSLGSVAGNNEQFF. CDR3 in DNA: TGTGCTAGCAGCTTAGGTAGTGTAGCGGGAAACAATGAGCAGTTCTTC. The V and J genes are TRBV7-7 and TRBJ2-1; 8 nucleotides line up with TRBD2. The CDR3 runs 16 residues. Germline CDR1 SSHAT, CDR2 FNYEAQ (reference sequence).

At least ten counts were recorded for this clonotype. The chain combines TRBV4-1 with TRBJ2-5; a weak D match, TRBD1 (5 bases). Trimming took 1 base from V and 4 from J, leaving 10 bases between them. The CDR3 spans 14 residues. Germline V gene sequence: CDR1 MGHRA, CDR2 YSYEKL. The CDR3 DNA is TGCGCCAGCAGCCAAGCAGCAGGGTCAGAGACCCAGTACTTC. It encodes CASSQAAGSETQYF.

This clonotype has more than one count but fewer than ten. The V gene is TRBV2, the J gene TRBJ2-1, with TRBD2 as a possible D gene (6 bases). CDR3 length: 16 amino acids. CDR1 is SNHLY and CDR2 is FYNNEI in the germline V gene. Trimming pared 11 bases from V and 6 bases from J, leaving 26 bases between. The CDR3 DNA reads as TGTGCCCGGAAAAGGCTATCGGGGGTCCCATTCAATGAGCAGTTCTTC. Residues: CARKRLSGVPFNEQFF.

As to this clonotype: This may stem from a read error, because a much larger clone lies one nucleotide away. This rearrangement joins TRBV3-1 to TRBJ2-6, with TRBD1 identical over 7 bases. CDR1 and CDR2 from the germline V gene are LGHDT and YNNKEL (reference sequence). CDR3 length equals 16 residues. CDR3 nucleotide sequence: TGTGCCAACAGCCAAGCGGACAGGTTTGGGGCCAACGTCCTGACTTTC. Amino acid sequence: CANSQADRFGANVLTF.

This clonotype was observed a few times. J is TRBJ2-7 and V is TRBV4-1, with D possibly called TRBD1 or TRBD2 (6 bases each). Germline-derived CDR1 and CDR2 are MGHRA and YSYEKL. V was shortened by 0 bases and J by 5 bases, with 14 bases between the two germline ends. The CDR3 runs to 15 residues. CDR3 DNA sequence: TGCGCCAGCAGCCAAGATCCCCTCGGGGGCAACGAGCAGTACTTC. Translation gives CASSQDPLGGNEQYF.

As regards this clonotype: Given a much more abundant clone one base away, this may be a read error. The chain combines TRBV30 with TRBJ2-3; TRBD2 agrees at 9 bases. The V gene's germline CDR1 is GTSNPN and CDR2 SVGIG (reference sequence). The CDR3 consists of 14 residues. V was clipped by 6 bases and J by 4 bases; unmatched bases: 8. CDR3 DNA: TGTGCCTGCCGCATAGCGGGAGCGGCAGATACGCAGTATTTT. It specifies CACRIAGAADTQYF.

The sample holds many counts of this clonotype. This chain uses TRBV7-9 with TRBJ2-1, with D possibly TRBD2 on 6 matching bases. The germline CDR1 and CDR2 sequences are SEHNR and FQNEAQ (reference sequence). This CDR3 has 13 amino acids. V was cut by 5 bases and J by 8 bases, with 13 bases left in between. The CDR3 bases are TGTGCCAGCAGCGGCCGGGAGAGATATGAGCAGTTCTTC. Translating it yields CASSGRERYEQFF. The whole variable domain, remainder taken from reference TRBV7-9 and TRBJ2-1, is DTGVSQNPRHKITKRGQNVTFRCDPISEHNRLYWYRQTLGQGPEFLTYFQNEAQLEKSRLLSDRFSAERPKGSFSTLEIQRTEQGDSAMYLCASSGRERYEQFFGPGTRLTVL.

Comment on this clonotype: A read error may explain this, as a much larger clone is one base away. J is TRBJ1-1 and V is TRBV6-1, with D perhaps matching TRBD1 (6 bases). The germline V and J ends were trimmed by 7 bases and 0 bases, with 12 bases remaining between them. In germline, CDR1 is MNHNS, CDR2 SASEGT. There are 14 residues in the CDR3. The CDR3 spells CASIEDSLNTEAFF. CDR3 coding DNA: TGTGCCAGCATTGAGGACAGTTTGAACACTGAAGCTTTCTTT.

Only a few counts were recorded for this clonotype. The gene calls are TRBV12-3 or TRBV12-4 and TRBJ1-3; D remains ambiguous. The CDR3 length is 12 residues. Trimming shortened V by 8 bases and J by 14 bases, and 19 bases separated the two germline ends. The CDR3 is CASGKGHLPLYF. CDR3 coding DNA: TGTGCCAGCGGTAAGGGCCATCTCCCCTTATATTTT.

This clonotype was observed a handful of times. DNA for the CDR3: TGTGCCAGCAGTTCATCGCCCACTCGGAATGAGCAGTTCTTC. Translated: CASSSSPTRNEQFF. The rearrangement joins TRBV6-5 to TRBJ2-1; no definite D call. The V gene lost 4 bases and the J gene lost 7 bases, with 14 bases spanning the gap. The CDR3 loop spans 14 amino acids. Germline CDR1 is MNHEY and CDR2 is SVGAGI.